The 11 T cell receptor beta chains below were found in one sample sequenced in a study of blood T cell repertoires in COVID-19. Assay used: immunoSEQ multiplex PCR; TCRdb lists only in-frame clones, some missing. In the table there are just under 90,000 clones, 55% to 75% of which are singletons. The sequenced material came from peripheral blood. These receptor sequences come from a woman older than 75 with acute or convalescent COVID-19.

The CDR3 region is CASSLEPGTARETQYF. The CDR3, as DNA: TGTGCCAGCAGCTTAGAACCAGGAACAGCCCGCGAGACCCAGTACTTC. The rearrangement links TRBV7-2 to TRBJ2-5; unclear D gene. The CDR3 is 16 amino acids. Germline values: CDR1 SGHTA, CDR2 FQGNSA. The V and J ends lost 1 base and 5 bases respectively, with 17 bases between them.

The V gene is TRBV3-1 (or the pseudogene TRBV3-2), the J gene TRBJ1-6; no definite D call. The ends were cut back, 5 bases at V and 9 bases at J, with 14 bases in the middle. The germline CDR1 and CDR2 sequences are LGHDT and YNNKEL (reference sequence). The CDR3 has 14 amino acids. CDR3 region: CASSSIHPGSPLHF. The CDR3 nucleotides are TGTGCCAGCAGCTCCATACACCCAGGTTCACCCCTCCACTTT.

The gene calls are TRBV6-5 and TRBJ1-1; D call uncertain. The CDR3 has 13 residues. CDR1 is MNHEY and CDR2 is SVGAGI in the germline V gene. V dropped 2 bases and J dropped 5 bases, with 9 bases sitting between them. CDR3 sequence (DNA): TGTGCCAGCAGTTACACGAGGAGTACTGAAGCTTTCTTT. This translates into CASSYTRSTEAFF.

The V and J genes are TRBV28 and TRBJ2-5; TRBD1 aligns across 9 bases. The CDR3 runs to 16 residues. Germline-derived CDR1 and CDR2 are MDHEN and SYDVKM. The junction had 8 bases not matched to a gene; V was cut back by 4 bases and J by 2 bases. The CDR3 reads CASSSPGTGLQETQYF. CDR3 nucleotide sequence: TGTGCCAGCAGTTCCCCTGGGACAGGGCTACAAGAGACCCAGTACTTC.

CDR3 in amino acids: CASSYPSGRGLPSLEQFF. In DNA, the CDR3 is TGCGCCAGCAGCTATCCATCAGGGCGGGGCCTCCCCTCCCTTGAGCAGTTCTTC. The chain recombines TRBV5-1 with TRBJ2-1; possible D gene TRBD2, 6 bases. This CDR3 has 18 residues. V lost 3 bases, J lost 9 bases, and 28 bases lay in between. Germline V gene sequence: CDR1 SGHRS, CDR2 YFSETQ.

This clone was seen just once. This CDR3 reads CASSPIGQAEGYTF. The CDR3 bases are TGTGCCAGCTCACCAATCGGACAGGCGGAGGGCTACACCTTC. This chain uses TRBV18 with TRBJ1-2; 7 bases are shared with TRBD1. Germline CDR1 is KGHSH and CDR2 is LQKENI. This CDR3 is 14 amino acids long. V lost 2 bases, J lost 8 bases, and 8 bases stayed unmatched.

V is TRBV19 and J is TRBJ1-5; maybe TRBD1 (5 bases). Per the germline V gene, CDR1 is LNHDA and CDR2 is SQIVND (reference sequence). CDR3 length: 15 residues. Trimming pared 3 bases from V and 5 bases from J, leaving 14 bases between. The CDR3, as DNA: TGTGCCAGTAGTATCGTGGAGGGAGGGGATCAGCCCCAGCATTTT. It codes for CASSIVEGGDQPQHF.

The chain has TRBV30 and TRBJ1-3, with 8 bases fitting TRBD1. CDR1 is GTSNPN and CDR2 is SVGIG in the germline V gene (reference sequence). The length of the CDR3 is 14 residues. V gave up 0 bases and J gave up 7 bases; unmatched junction bases: 5. CDR3 protein: CAWSVRQGPNTIYF. CDR3 sequence (DNA): TGTGCCTGGAGTGTACGACAGGGGCCGAACACCATATATTTT. The full variable domain, its missing parts supplied by reference TRBV30 and TRBJ1-3, is SQTIHQWPATLVQPVGSPLSLECTVEGTSNPNLYWYRQAAGRGLQLLFYSVGIGQISSEVPQNLSASRPQDRQFILSSKKLLLSDSGFYLCAWSVRQGPNTIYFGEGSWLTVV.

A few counts support this clone. This chain links TRBV4-1 with TRBJ2-3; D unresolved. V gave up 3 bases and J gave up 2 bases, with 6 bases separating them. Germline V CDR1 and CDR2: MGHRA, YSYEKL. There are 13 residues in the CDR3. This CDR3 is CASSQKATDTQYF. The CDR3, as DNA: TGCGCCAGCAGCCAGAAAGCCACAGATACGCAGTATTTT.

The chain links TRBV10-3 to TRBJ2-1, with TRBD2 matching 12 bases. Germline V gene sequence: CDR1 ENHRY, CDR2 SYGVKD. The CDR3 has 16 residues. The ends lost 2 bases at V and 10 bases at J; junction bases unmatched: 9. The CDR3 loop is CAISEIYRTSGEEQFF. The CDR3 DNA reads TGTGCCATCAGTGAGATTTATCGGACTAGCGGGGAAGAGCAGTTCTTC.

The chain links TRBV6-6 to TRBJ2-3; D call uncertain. V was trimmed by 0 bases and J by 1 base, leaving 5 bases between them. The CDR3 loop spans 14 amino acids. From germline, CDR1 is MNHNY and CDR2 SVGAGI (reference sequence). For the CDR3, the DNA is TGTGCCAGCAGTTACTCGGGCGGCACAGATACGCAGTATTTT. Its translation: CASSYSGGTDTQYF.